The 6 T cell receptor beta chains listed next were all sequenced from one sample in a study of CD4 T cells in relation to SARS-CoV-2 and coronaviruses. This table comes from immunoSEQ multiplex PCR, and its TCRdb copy is limited to in-frame clones, with some not included. The sample gives 15,000 to 20,000 clones, over 65% of which show up once; about 30% is in the top ten. Unexposed donor CD4+ T cells date from about 2011-2018, before the COVID-19 pandemic. Isolation of CD4+ T cells took place after less than 13 days in culture. Their cognate antigens are unknown. The sequencing sample was made of CD4+ T cells from PBMCs, cultured in vitro. The receptors here all came from a human donor in good health.

The V and J genes are TRBV15 and TRBJ2-5; unclear D gene. The V and J ends lost 0 bases and 5 bases respectively, with 4 bases between them. The CDR3 loop spans 12 amino acids. CDR1 is LNHNV, CDR2 YYDKDF, per germline (reference sequence). CDR3 DNA sequence: TGTGCCACCAGCAGAGATCAGGAGACCCAGTACTTC. This encodes CATSRDQETQYF.

The chain recombines TRBV6-1 with TRBJ1-5; D may be TRBD1 (6 bases). With 3 bases removed from V and 4 bases from J, the gap between germline ends came to 13 bases. The CDR3 covers 15 residues. The germline V gene has CDR1 MNHNS and CDR2 SASEGT. The CDR3 bases are TGTGCCAGCAGTGATGACAGGAAGAGAAATCAGCCCCAGCATTTT. This translates into CASSDDRKRNQPQHF.

The CDR3 region has the DNA TGTGCCAGCAGCGCCGGGACAGGGGGCTACGAGCAGTACTTC. Protein product: CASSAGTGGYEQYF. The rearrangement links TRBV7-9 to TRBJ2-7; 11 bases match TRBD1. V trimming: 5 bases; J trimming: 3 bases; junction bases outside the gene matches: 3. CDR1 and CDR2 from the germline V gene are SEHNR and FQNEAQ (reference sequence). This CDR3 region has 14 residues.

This clone has only a few counts. CDR3 loop: CASRGQGILNEQFF. CDR3 nucleotide sequence: TGTGCCAGCAGGGGACAGGGGATTTTAAATGAGCAGTTCTTC. This chain joins TRBV6-5 and TRBJ2-1; the match to TRBD1 covers 10 bases. Trimming cost V 6 bases and J 7 bases; bases outside gene matches: 6. Germline values: CDR1 MNHEY, CDR2 SVGAGI. The CDR3 loop spans 14 amino acids.

The count of this clone is one. V gene TRBV21-1 combines with J gene TRBJ1-2; the table assigns TRBD1, which was not confirmed against the DNA. TRBV21-1 corresponds to a pseudogene. The length of the CDR3 is 14 residues. The CDR3 DNA reads TGTGCCAGCAGAAGGGGCAGGGGAAGGTATGGCTACACCTTC. Residues: CASRRGRGRYGYTF.

The rearrangement uses TRBV15 and TRBJ1-4, with 8 bases fitting TRBD1. Germline V gene sequence: CDR1 LNHNV, CDR2 YYDKDF (reference sequence). J lost 8 bases, V lost 0 bases, and 8 bases had no gene match. This CDR3 is built from 16 residues. The DNA of the CDR3 is TGTGCCACCAGCAGAGATTATACAGGGGGGGACGAAAAACTGTTTTTT. Translating gives CATSRDYTGGDEKLFF.